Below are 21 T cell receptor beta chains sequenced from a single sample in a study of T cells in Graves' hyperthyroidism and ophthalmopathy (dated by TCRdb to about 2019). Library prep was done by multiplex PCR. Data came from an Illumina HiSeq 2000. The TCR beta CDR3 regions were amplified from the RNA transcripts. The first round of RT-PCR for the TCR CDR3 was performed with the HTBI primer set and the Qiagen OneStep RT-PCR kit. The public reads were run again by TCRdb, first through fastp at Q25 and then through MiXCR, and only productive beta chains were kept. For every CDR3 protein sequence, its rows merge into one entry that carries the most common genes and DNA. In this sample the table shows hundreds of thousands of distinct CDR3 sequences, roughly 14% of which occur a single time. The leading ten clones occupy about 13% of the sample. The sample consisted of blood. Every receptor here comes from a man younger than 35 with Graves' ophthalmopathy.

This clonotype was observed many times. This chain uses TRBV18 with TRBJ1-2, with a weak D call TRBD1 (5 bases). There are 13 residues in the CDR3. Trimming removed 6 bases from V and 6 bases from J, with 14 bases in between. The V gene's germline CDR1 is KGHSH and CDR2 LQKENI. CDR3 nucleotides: TGTGCCAGCTCCCTCGGTGGGGCGGATGGCTACACCTTC. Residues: CASSLGGADGYTF. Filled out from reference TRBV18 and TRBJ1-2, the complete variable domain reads NAGVMQNPRHLVRRRGQEARLRCSPMKGHSHVYWYRQLPEEGLKFMVYLQKENIIDESGMPKERFSAEFPKEGPSILRIQQVVRGDSAAYFCASSLGGADGYTFGSGTRLTVV.

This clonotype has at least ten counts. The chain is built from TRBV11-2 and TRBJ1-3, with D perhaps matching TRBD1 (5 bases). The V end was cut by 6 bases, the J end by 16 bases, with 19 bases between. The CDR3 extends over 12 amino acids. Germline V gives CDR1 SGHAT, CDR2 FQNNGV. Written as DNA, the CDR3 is TGTGCCAGCAGTGCTGTCTGGGGGGAGAATTATTTT. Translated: CASSAVWGENYF.

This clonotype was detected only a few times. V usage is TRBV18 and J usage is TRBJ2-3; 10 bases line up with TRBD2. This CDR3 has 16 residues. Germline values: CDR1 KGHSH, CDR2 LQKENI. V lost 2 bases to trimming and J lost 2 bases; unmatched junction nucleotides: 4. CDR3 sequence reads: CASSPKRGGLTDTQYF. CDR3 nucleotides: TGTGCCAGCTCACCAAAGCGGGGGGGTCTCACAGATACGCAGTATTTT.

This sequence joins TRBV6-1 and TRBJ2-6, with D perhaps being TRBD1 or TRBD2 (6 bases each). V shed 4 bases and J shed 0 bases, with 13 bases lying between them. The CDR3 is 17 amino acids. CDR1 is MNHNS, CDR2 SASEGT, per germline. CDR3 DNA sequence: TGTGCCAGCAGTGCCTCGGGGGCATCCTCTGGGGCCAACGTCCTGACTTTC. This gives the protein CASSASGASSGANVLTF.

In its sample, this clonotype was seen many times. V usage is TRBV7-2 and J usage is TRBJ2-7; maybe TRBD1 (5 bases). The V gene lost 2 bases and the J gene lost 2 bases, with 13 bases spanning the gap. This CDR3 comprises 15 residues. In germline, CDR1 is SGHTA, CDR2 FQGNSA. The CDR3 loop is CASSLTHSGTYEQYF. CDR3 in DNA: TGTGCCAGCAGCTTAACTCACTCAGGGACCTACGAGCAGTACTTC.

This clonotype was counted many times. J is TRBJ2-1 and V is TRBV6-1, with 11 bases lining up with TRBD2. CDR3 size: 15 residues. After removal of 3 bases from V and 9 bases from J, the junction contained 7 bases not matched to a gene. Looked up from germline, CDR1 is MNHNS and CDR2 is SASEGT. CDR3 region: CASSEQLAGDGEQFF. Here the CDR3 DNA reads TGTGCCAGCAGTGAGCAACTAGCGGGAGATGGTGAGCAGTTCTTC.

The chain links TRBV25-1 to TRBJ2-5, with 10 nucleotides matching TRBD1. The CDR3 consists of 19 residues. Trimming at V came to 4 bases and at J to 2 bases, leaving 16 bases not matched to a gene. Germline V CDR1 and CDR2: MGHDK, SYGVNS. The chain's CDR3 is CASSGTAGTGEGVQETQYF. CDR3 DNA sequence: TGTGCCAGCAGTGGGACCGCCGGGACAGGGGAGGGGGTTCAAGAGACCCAGTACTTC.

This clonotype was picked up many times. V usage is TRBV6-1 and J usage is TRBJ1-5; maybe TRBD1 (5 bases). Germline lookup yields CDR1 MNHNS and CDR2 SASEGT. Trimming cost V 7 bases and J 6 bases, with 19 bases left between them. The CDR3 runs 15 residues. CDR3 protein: CASKEGSTGGQPQHF. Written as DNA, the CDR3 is TGTGCCAGCAAAGAAGGTTCCACGGGGGGTCAGCCCCAGCATTTT.

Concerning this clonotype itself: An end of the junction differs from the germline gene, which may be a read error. The CDR3 nucleotides are TGCGCCAGCAGTGAGACTATGACAGGGCCGATCTATGGCTACACCTTC. It yields the protein CASSETMTGPIYGYTF. This chain joins TRBV6-1 and TRBJ1-2, with 7 positions matching TRBD1. There are 16 residues in the CDR3. CDR1 MNHNS and CDR2 SASEGT come from the germline V gene.

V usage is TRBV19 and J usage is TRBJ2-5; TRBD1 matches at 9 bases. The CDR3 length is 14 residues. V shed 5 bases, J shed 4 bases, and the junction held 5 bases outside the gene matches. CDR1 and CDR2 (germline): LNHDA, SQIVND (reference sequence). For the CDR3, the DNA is TGTGCCAGTAGTGAAACAGGGGGCGGAGAGACCCAGTACTTC. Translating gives CASSETGGGETQYF.

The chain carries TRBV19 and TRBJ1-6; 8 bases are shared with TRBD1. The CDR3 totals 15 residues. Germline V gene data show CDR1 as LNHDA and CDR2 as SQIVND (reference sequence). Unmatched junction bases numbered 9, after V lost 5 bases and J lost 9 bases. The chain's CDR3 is CASSEAGTGFSPLHF. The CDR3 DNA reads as TGTGCCAGTAGTGAAGCCGGGACAGGATTTTCACCCCTCCACTTT. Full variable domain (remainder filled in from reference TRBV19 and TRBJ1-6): DGGITQSPKYLFRKEGQNVTLSCEQNLNHDAMYWYRQDPGQGLRLIYYSQIVNDFQKGDIAEGYSVSREKKESFPLTVTSAQKNPTAFYLCASSEAGTGFSPLHFGNGTRLTVT.

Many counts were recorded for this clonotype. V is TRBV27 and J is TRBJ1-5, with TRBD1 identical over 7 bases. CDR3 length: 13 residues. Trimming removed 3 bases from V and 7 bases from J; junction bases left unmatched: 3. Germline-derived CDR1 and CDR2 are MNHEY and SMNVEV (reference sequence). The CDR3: CASSFTGDQPQHF. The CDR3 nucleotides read TGTGCCAGCAGTTTTACAGGGGACCAGCCCCAGCATTTT.

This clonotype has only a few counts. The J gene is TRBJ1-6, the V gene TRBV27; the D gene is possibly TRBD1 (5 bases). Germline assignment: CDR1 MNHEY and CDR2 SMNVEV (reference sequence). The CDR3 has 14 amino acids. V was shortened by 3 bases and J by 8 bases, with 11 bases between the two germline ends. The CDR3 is CASSFRDGDSPLHF. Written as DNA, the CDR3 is TGTGCCAGCAGTTTTCGGGACGGAGATTCACCCCTCCACTTT.

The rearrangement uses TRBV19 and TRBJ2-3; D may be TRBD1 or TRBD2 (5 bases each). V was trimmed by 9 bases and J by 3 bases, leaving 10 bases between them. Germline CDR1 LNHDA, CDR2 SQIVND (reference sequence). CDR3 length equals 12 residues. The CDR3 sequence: CASLGPTDTQYF. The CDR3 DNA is TGTGCCAGCCTGGGACCTACAGATACGCAGTATTTT.

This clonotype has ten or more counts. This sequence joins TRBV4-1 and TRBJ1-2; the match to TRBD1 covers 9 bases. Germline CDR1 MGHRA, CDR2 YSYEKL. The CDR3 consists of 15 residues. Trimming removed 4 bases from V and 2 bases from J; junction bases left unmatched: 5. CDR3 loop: CASSLRTGENYGYTF. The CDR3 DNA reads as TGCGCCAGCAGCCTCAGGACAGGGGAGAACTATGGCTACACCTTC.

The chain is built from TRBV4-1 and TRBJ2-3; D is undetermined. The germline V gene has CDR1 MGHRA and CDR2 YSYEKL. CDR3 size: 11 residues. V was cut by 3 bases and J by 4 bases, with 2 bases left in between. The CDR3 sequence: CASSHPDTQYF. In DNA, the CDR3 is TGCGCCAGCAGCCACCCAGATACGCAGTATTTT.

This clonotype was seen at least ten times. The CDR3 DNA sequence: TGCGCCAGCAGTCCCGGGACAGGGGCATCCATGAACACTGAAGCTTTCTTT. It specifies CASSPGTGASMNTEAFF. The rearrangement links TRBV5-1 to TRBJ1-1; 10 nucleotides align to TRBD1. Per the germline V gene, CDR1 is SGHRS and CDR2 is YFSETQ. This CDR3 is built from 17 residues. The V segment lost 5 bases and the J segment 0 bases; nucleotides outside the gene matches: 10. Supplemented by reference TRBV5-1 and TRBJ1-1, the full variable domain reads KAGVTQTPRYLIKTRGQQVTLSCSPISGHRSVSWYQQTPGQGLQFLFEYFSETQRNKGNFPGRFSGRQFSNSRSEMNVSTLELGDSALYLCASSPGTGASMNTEAFFGQGTRLTVV.

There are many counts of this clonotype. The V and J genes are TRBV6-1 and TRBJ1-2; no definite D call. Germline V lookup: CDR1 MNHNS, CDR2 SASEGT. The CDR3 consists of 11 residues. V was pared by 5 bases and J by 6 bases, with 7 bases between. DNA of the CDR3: TGTGCCAGCAGTCCTTCGGATGGCTACACCTTC. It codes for CASSPSDGYTF.

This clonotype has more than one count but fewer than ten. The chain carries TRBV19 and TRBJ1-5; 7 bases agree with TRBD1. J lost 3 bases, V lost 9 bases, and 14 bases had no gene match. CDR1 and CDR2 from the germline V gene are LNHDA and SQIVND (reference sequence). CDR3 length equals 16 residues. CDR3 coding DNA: TGTGCCAGCCGAGGGGGAGGGGGCGCGAACAATCAGCCCCAGCATTTT. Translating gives CASRGGGGANNQPQHF.

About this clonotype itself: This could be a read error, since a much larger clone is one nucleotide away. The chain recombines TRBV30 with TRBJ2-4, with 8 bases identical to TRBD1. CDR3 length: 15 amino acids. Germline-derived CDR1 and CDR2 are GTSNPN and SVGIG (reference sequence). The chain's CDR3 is CAGLGQGLGKSIQYF. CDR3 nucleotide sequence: TGTGCCGGATTAGGACAGGGTTTGGGCAAAAGCATTCAGTACTTC.

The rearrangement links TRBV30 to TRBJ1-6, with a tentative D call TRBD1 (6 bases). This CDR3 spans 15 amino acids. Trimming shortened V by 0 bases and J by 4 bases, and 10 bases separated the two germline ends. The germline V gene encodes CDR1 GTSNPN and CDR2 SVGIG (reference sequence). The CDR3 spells CAWSVAGHYNSPLHF. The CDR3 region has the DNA TGTGCCTGGAGTGTAGCGGGACATTATAATTCACCCCTCCACTTT.